The 2 T cell receptor beta chains presented below share a single source sample, sequenced in a study of vaccination and CD4 T cells after COVID-19. These receptors have no identified antigens. Sequencing of DNA taken from cultured CD4+ T cells relied on the Oncomine TCR Beta short-read assay. Each CDR3 protein gets one entry after TCRdb re-called the PCR reads with MiXCR. This table holds about 16,000 distinct CDR3 sequences, around 74% found once. Indicated treatment: approximately nine-day PBMC culture with coronavirus spike peptide pools or control peptides (ViraFEST assay). Material: CD4+ T cells from blood, cultured in vitro. These receptors all stem from a human donor who had recovered from COVID-19.

The chain has TRBV29-1 and TRBJ1-3; D remains ambiguous. Germline V CDR1 and CDR2: SQVTM, ANQGSEA. V gave up 4 bases and J gave up 4 bases, with 8 bases separating them. CDR3 length equals 12 residues. CDR3 protein: CSVGDYGNTIYF. The CDR3 DNA reads as TGCAGCGTTGGGGATTACGGAAACACCATATATTTT.

The chain employs TRBV11-3 and TRBJ2-5; TRBD1 might be the D (5 bases). The CDR3 length is 15 residues. The V gene lost 1 base and the J gene lost 1 base, with 10 bases spanning the gap. Germline V CDR1 and CDR2: SGHNT, YENEEA. The CDR3 DNA reads as TGTGCCAGCAGCTTAGGTAGACAGCTCCAAGAGACCCAGTACTTC. Translating gives CASSLGRQLQETQYF.